This TCR beta chain was recorded in a study of blood T cell repertoires in COVID-19. Whole-study context: Donors in the United States, Italy and Spain gave samples during acute or convalescent COVID-19. T cells, B-cell-depleted T cells, or PBMCs provided the cDNA or gDNA that served as material.

Trimming removed 5 bases at V and 7 bases at J, with 11 bases between. The length of the CDR3 is 12 residues. Germline V gene lookup returns CDR1 LNHDA and CDR2 SQIVND (reference sequence). Original handling: Amplification of reference gene primers provided the estimated nucleated cell counts. TCRdb's table, derived via immunoSEQ multiplex PCR, lists solely in-frame clones and lacks some. The V and J calls and clone size come from that table; D and trimming were worked out from the DNA. The repertoire holds over 200,000 clones, with 80% to 85% as singletons. The V gene is TRBV19, the J gene TRBJ1-2; D uncertain. The origin of this receptor is a man aged 35 to 55 with acute or convalescent COVID-19. The material sequenced was peripheral blood. In nucleotides, the CDR3 is TGTGCCAGTAGTGCCAGGATGGTTGGCTACACCTTC. It yields the protein CASSARMVGYTF.